A selection of T cell receptor beta chains follows, all from one sample in a study of memory CD4+ T cells and cytomegalovirus serostatus. TCRdb's table, derived via immunoSEQ multiplex PCR, lists solely in-frame clones and lacks some. The data contain 55,000 to 75,000 clones, roughly 80% of them singletons. Sequencing was carried out using memory CD4+ T cells from blood. These receptors were collected from an adult in good health and CMV-seronegative. Each CDR3 is given without its conserved first and last residue. D genes are given only for firm matches. A clone size is listed for some rows: how often the clone was seen (once, few, many), or a class if it is expanded.

>TRBV5-1|-|-|TRBJ2-5
ASSLGLREETQY
>TRBV15|TRBD1|-|TRBJ2-2
ATSSHRGGNTGELF
>TRBV19|-|-|TRBJ1-4
ASSFQGRANEKLF
>TRBV5-1|-|-|TRBJ2-5
ASSLELAETQY
>TRBV27|-|-|TRBJ2-7
ASQRTQGGEQY
>TRBV5-1|TRBD2|-|TRBJ2-7
ASRGWTREGLYEQY
>TRBV9|-|-|TRBJ2-3
ASSHDSTDTQY
>TRBV6-5|-|-|TRBJ1-6
ASSFWGAFDNSPLH
>TRBV5-1|TRBD2|-|TRBJ2-1
ASSLAWGRGEDEQF
>TRBV11-2|-|-|TRBJ2-3
ASSLRPRPPDTQY
>TRBV4-1|-|-|TRBJ1-1
ASSTPGGVVYTEAF
>TRBV5-1|-|-|TRBJ2-3
ASSLNMVTDTQY
>TRBV5-4|-|-|TRBJ1-5
ASSPGAGNQPQH
>TRBV5-5|-|-|TRBJ1-1
ASSLAVGVNTEAF
>TRBV9|TRBD1|-|TRBJ2-7
ASSQTGQGGEQY
>TRBV7-8|TRBD1|-|TRBJ2-1
ASSFRDRGNEQF
>TRBV7-2|-|-|TRBJ1-2
ASSPPRTVGYT
>TRBV2|-|-|TRBJ2-5
ASQRVLVGKTQY
>TRBV2|TRBD1|-|TRBJ1-2
ASRTGRGQGAYGYT
>TRBV2|TRBD1|-|TRBJ2-7
ARDRDRGTEQY
>TRBV20-1|-|-|TRBJ2-1
SAFWQRPF
>TRBV5-6|-|-|TRBJ2-1
ASSDTGLAYNEQF
>TRBV7-2|TRBD2|once|TRBJ2-7
ASSSHSGGRTYEQY
>TRBV7-2|-|-|TRBJ1-3
ASSPTGRHSGNTIY
>TRBV18|-|-|TRBJ1-6
ASSRLEVGEDNSPLH
>TRBV5-6|-|-|TRBJ1-3
ASEIPGGTIY
>TRBV11-3|TRBD2|once|TRBJ2-1
ASSQTSGGGRRYNEQF
>TRBV5-1|TRBD2|-|TRBJ2-1
ASSFLAGDEQF
>TRBV11-1|TRBD2|-|TRBJ2-3
ASSLIGGRVDTQY
>TRBV6-1|TRBD1|-|TRBJ1-1
ASNVDRVNTEAF
>TRBV6-5|-|-|TRBJ1-1
ASSYSGTMNTEAF
>TRBV12-5|-|once|TRBJ2-7
ASAQGYEQY
>TRBV11-2|-|-|TRBJ2-1
ASSSGASSNEQF
>TRBV10-2|TRBD2|-|TRBJ2-1
ASSEASGGGLNEQF
>TRBV7-2|-|-|TRBJ2-2
ASSRLGIAGTGELF
>TRBV12-1|-|-|TRBJ1-2
ASSFWDRAVYYGYT
>TRBV5-4|-|few|TRBJ1-2
ASSTTGFGVGGYT
>TRBV20-1|TRBD1|once|TRBJ2-7
SAITGDEQY
>TRBV14|TRBD1|once|TRBJ2-4
ASSQRDRGDIQY
>TRBV19|TRBD1|few|TRBJ2-1
ASSFRGSYNEQF
>TRBV5-4|-|-|TRBJ2-7
ASSLGQSYEQY